This T cell receptor (beta chain) derives from a study of response to subunit inactivated influenza vaccine. Study-wide results and caveats: Each seasonal influenza vaccination, the authors suggested, recruits few new T cells.

In regard to this clonotype: Its antigen remains unidentified.

The CDR3 has 15 residues. Germline V gives CDR1 MNHEY, CDR2 SVGAGI. V shed 2 bases, J shed 5 bases, and the junction held 5 bases outside the gene matches. TCRdb reprocessed the RT-PCR reads via MiXCR and lists one record per CDR3 protein. The sample contains 600,000 to 700,000 distinct CDR3 sequences, around 15% of which appear only once. The chain carries TRBV6-5 and TRBJ1-1; 10 bases agree with TRBD1. The receptor was derived from a man in his fifties who received an inactivated influenza vaccine. This sample comprised PBMCs from blood, obtained 14 to 15 days before vaccination. As DNA, the CDR3 is TGTGCCAGCAGTTACCTGGACAGGGGGAATACTGAAGCTTTCTTT. Amino acids: CASSYLDRGNTEAFF.